These 24 T cell receptor beta chains came from one sample sequenced in a study of blood T cells in healthy people across ages. The authors ran a second PCR of 7 to 11 cycles using a sample-barcoded 5' primer and a J-beta primer mix. Each CDR3 protein gets one entry after TCRdb re-called the 5' RACE reads with MiXCR. The profile shows fewer than 750,000 distinct CDR3 sequences, roughly 48% of them singletons. The sequenced sample was blood. These receptors all come from a man of 80 years or more in good health.

The V call is TRBV7-9, the J call TRBJ2-7, with D unresolved. The length of the CDR3 is 14 residues. CDR1 and CDR2 (germline): SEHNR, FQNEAQ (reference sequence). Trimming stripped 3 bases from V and 0 bases from J, with 9 bases between. The CDR3 region is CASSFNTASYEQYF. In DNA form, the CDR3 reads TGTGCCAGCAGCTTTAATACGGCCTCCTACGAGCAGTACTTC.

This chain links TRBV20-1 with TRBJ2-7, with TRBD1 as a possible D gene (5 bases). Germline CDR1 DFQATT, CDR2 SNEGSKA (reference sequence). V was shortened by 3 bases and J by 5 bases, with 8 bases between the two germline ends. The CDR3 runs 11 residues. CDR3 bases: TGCAGTGCTAGCTCCAGGGACGAGCAGTACTTC. It encodes CSASSRDEQYF.

This clonotype was seen only a few times. CDR3 loop: CASSLRSGRAPEQFF. The CDR3 DNA is TGCGCCAGCAGCTTAAGGAGCGGGAGAGCTCCTGAGCAGTTCTTC. V gene TRBV5-1 combines with J gene TRBJ2-1; 8 bases line up with TRBD2. The CDR3 length is 15 residues. Germline CDR1 SGHRS, CDR2 YFSETQ. V lost 2 bases to trimming and J lost 9 bases; unmatched junction nucleotides: 10. Together with reference TRBV5-1 and TRBJ2-1, the CDR3 gives the full variable domain: KAGVTQTPRYLIKTRGQQVTLSCSPISGHRSVSWYQQTPGQGLQFLFEYFSETQRNKGNFPGRFSGRQFSNSRSEMNVSTLELGDSALYLCASSLRSGRAPEQFFGPGTRLTVL.

The J gene is TRBJ1-4, the V gene TRBV6-2 or TRBV6-3; D call uncertain. V dropped 1 base and J dropped 7 bases, with 4 bases sitting between them. The germline gives CDR1 MNHEY, CDR2 SVGEGT. CDR3 length equals 12 residues. The CDR3 loop is CASSYLGEKLFF. DNA of the CDR3: TGTGCCAGCAGTTACTTGGGTGAAAAACTGTTTTTT.

The chain couples TRBV5-1 to TRBJ2-3, with TRBD1 identical over 10 bases. CDR1 and CDR2 (germline): SGHRS, YFSETQ. Trimming removed 4 bases from V and 6 bases from J; junction bases left unmatched: 5. This CDR3 spans 14 amino acids. The CDR3 DNA follows: TGCGCCAGCAGCGCCGGGACAGGGGTGGATACGCAGTATTTT. Protein: CASSAGTGVDTQYF. The whole variable domain, remainder taken from reference TRBV5-1 and TRBJ2-3, is KAGVTQTPRYLIKTRGQQVTLSCSPISGHRSVSWYQQTPGQGLQFLFEYFSETQRNKGNFPGRFSGRQFSNSRSEMNVSTLELGDSALYLCASSAGTGVDTQYFGPGTRLTVL.

V usage is TRBV28 and J usage is TRBJ2-5; 12 bases map to TRBD2. Unmatched junction bases numbered 4, after V lost 4 bases and J lost 4 bases. The length of the CDR3 is 15 residues. The germline CDR1 and CDR2 sequences are MDHEN and SYDVKM. The CDR3, as DNA: TGTGCCAGCAGTTCACAGGGACTAGCGGGAGAGACCCAGTACTTC. It specifies CASSSQGLAGETQYF. The full variable domain, completed using reference TRBV28 and TRBJ2-5, is DVKVTQSSRYLVKRTGEKVFLECVQDMDHENMFWYRQDPGLGLRLIYFSYDVKMKEKGDIPEGYSVSREKKERFSLILESASTNQTSMYLCASSSQGLAGETQYFGPGTRLLVL.

This clonotype was counted many times. The chain recombines TRBV9 with TRBJ2-5; D gene uncertain. Germline lookup yields CDR1 SGDLS and CDR2 YYNGEE. The CDR3 is made up of 13 amino acids. The germline V and J ends were trimmed by 7 bases and 5 bases, with 15 bases remaining between them. This chain's CDR3 is CASGPEPWETQYF. Written as DNA, the CDR3 is TGTGCCAGCGGTCCGGAACCTTGGGAGACCCAGTACTTC.

This clonotype was picked up a small number of times. The chain joins TRBV20-1 to TRBJ2-1; D is uncertain. CDR3 length: 12 amino acids. V dropped 3 bases and J dropped 4 bases, with 7 bases sitting between them. Germline lookup yields CDR1 DFQATT and CDR2 SNEGSKA (reference sequence). CDR3 amino acids: CSARQTYNEQFF. The CDR3 DNA sequence: TGCAGTGCTAGGCAGACATACAATGAGCAGTTCTTC.

The J gene is TRBJ2-3, the V gene TRBV4-3; D may be TRBD1 (5 bases). Trimming took 2 bases from V and 4 from J, leaving 13 bases between them. This CDR3 has 15 amino acids. In germline, CDR1 is LGHNA, CDR2 YSLEER. For the CDR3, the DNA is TGCGCCAGCAGCCAATCCCGCTTGACAGCAGATACGCAGTATTTT. It encodes CASSQSRLTADTQYF.

This clonotype was seen more than once but under ten times. The chain couples TRBV7-2 to TRBJ1-1, with D perhaps TRBD1 (5 bases). There are 15 residues in the CDR3. Between the trimmed V and J ends, which lost 8 bases and 4 bases, there was a span of 20 bases. Germline CDR1 SGHTA, CDR2 FQGNSA. This chain's CDR3 is CASAQRGVQATEAFF. CDR3 nucleotide sequence: TGTGCCAGCGCCCAACGGGGGGTGCAGGCCACTGAAGCTTTCTTT.

The sample holds one count of this clonotype. The J gene is TRBJ2-4, the V gene TRBV2; 9 bases agree with TRBD1. The last part of the DNA fits TRBJ2-7 better; the J call may be wrong. This CDR3 spans 13 amino acids. CDR1 SNHLY and CDR2 FYNNEI come from the germline V gene. The CDR3 region is CASRGTGSHEQYF. DNA for the CDR3: TGTGCCAGCAGAGGGACAGGGTCCCACGAGCAGTACTTC.

V gene TRBV4-3 combines with J gene TRBJ1-2; 7 bases map to TRBD1. The CDR3 is 15 amino acids. V lost 2 bases and J lost 6; bases outside the gene matches: 9. Germline CDR1 is LGHNA and CDR2 is YSLEER. The CDR3 region has the DNA TGCGCCAGCAGCCAACCCGGGACAGAGGTCCATGGCTACACCTTC. Protein: CASSQPGTEVHGYTF.

The sample holds many counts of this clonotype. The chain joins TRBV6-5 to TRBJ2-1, with 10 positions matching TRBD1. The CDR3 sequence is 14 residues long. Looked up from germline, CDR1 is MNHEY and CDR2 is SVGAGI. V lost 4 bases to trimming and J lost 4 bases; unmatched junction nucleotides: 1. Written as DNA, the CDR3 is TGTGCCAGCAGTTGGGGACAGGGGTACAATGAGCAGTTCTTC. This codes for CASSWGQGYNEQFF.

The chain is built from TRBV9 and TRBJ1-1; the match to TRBD1 covers 7 bases. This CDR3 has 17 residues. Germline V gene data show CDR1 as SGDLS and CDR2 as YYNGEE. The trim removed 0 bases at V and 0 bases at J, leaving 8 bases unmatched. The CDR3 region is CASSVGRGRPMNTEAFF. In nucleotides, the CDR3 is TGTGCCAGCAGCGTAGGAAGGGGGCGTCCGATGAACACTGAAGCTTTCTTT.

The V and J genes are TRBV6-2 or TRBV6-3 and TRBJ2-3; possible D gene TRBD2, 5 bases. Germline V gene sequence: CDR1 MNHEY, CDR2 SVGEGT. The CDR3 runs to 16 residues. The V end was cut by 0 bases, the J end by 2 bases, with 12 bases between. The CDR3 region is CASSYSSQRPTDTQYF. CDR3 bases: TGTGCCAGCAGTTACTCGAGTCAGCGGCCCACAGATACGCAGTATTTT.

This clonotype was detected a few times. V gene TRBV2 combines with J gene TRBJ2-1; D may correspond to TRBD1 or TRBD2 (5 bases each). Germline V CDR1 and CDR2: SNHLY, FYNNEI. CDR3 length equals 12 residues. The germline V and J ends were trimmed by 9 bases and 9 bases, with 15 bases remaining between them. DNA of the CDR3: TGTGCCAGACAGGCCCCGGGGAGTGAGCAGTTCTTC. Protein: CARQAPGSEQFF.

Comments on this clonotype: At one of its ends the junction is not consistent with the germline gene, which may arise from a read error. The chain combines TRBV2 with TRBJ2-5; D is unresolved. CDR3 length equals 14 residues. Germline values: CDR1 SNHLY, CDR2 FYNNEI. The CDR3 reads CVSKPQLGRETQYF. DNA of the CDR3: TGTGTCAGCAAACCGCAGTTGGGTCGGGAGACCCAGTACTTC.

The CDR3 loop reads CASSYALAGGDTDTQYF. CDR3 DNA sequence: TGTGCCAGCAGTTACGCGCTAGCGGGAGGGGACACAGATACGCAGTATTTT. The chain has TRBV6-5 and TRBJ2-3; 12 nucleotides match TRBD2. The CDR3 covers 17 residues. The J segment lost 2 bases and the V segment lost 2 bases, leaving 5 bases of the junction unmatched. Germline V gene data show CDR1 as MNHEY and CDR2 as SVGAGI.

The sample holds a few counts of this clonotype. The rearrangement links TRBV7-2 to TRBJ2-3; TRBD1 aligns across 7 bases. CDR1 is SGHTA, CDR2 FQGNSA, per germline. CDR3 length: 14 amino acids. The V and J ends lost 3 bases and 2 bases, in that order; junction bases with no gene match: 2. CDR3: CASSFGQVTDTQYF. Written as DNA, the CDR3 is TGTGCCAGCAGCTTCGGACAGGTCACAGATACGCAGTATTTT.

Note on this clonotype: Since a much larger clone is just one base distant, this may be a read error. The chain employs TRBV6-6 and TRBJ1-6; 9 bases are a match to TRBD1. The ends lost 5 bases at V and 9 bases at J; junction bases unmatched: 5. The CDR3 extends over 14 amino acids. The germline V gene encodes CDR1 MNHNY and CDR2 SVGAGI (reference sequence). CDR3 sequence (DNA): TGTGCCAGCAGTCCCGGGACAGGGACTTCACCCCTCCACTTT. Translating it yields CASSPGTGTSPLHF.

This CDR3 is CASSLQGVNEKLFF. The CDR3 region has the DNA TGTGCCAGCAGCTTACAGGGGGTGAATGAAAAACTGTTTTTT. This chain joins TRBV7-9 and TRBJ1-4, with 7 bases aligning to TRBD1. The trim removed 2 bases at V and 5 bases at J, leaving 2 bases unmatched. This CDR3 is built from 14 residues. Per the germline V gene, CDR1 is SEHNR and CDR2 is FQNEAQ (reference sequence).

The chain couples TRBV7-3 to TRBJ2-2, with D possibly being TRBD2 (5 bases). This CDR3 comprises 14 residues. Germline V lookup: CDR1 SGHTA, CDR2 FQGTGA. The V gene lost 2 bases and the J gene lost 6 bases, with 10 bases spanning the gap. The DNA for the CDR3 is TGTGCCAGCAGCTTAGAACTAGGCGCCGGGGAGCTGTTTTTT. It specifies CASSLELGAGELFF.

The J gene is TRBJ1-1, the V gene TRBV12-3 or TRBV12-4, with D perhaps TRBD1 (5 bases). Trimming stripped 6 bases from V and 0 bases from J, with 20 bases between. This CDR3 has 17 residues. The DNA for the CDR3 is TGTGCCAGCAGGCCCGGGGCCAGCCTGCTCTTGAACACTGAAGCTTTCTTT. It specifies CASRPGASLLLNTEAFF.

This clonotype has more than one count but fewer than ten. The chain is built from TRBV25-1 and TRBJ1-2, with D possibly being TRBD1 (6 bases). The CDR3 is made up of 13 amino acids. Germline assignment: CDR1 MGHDK and CDR2 SYGVNS. Trimming shortened V by 3 bases and J by 8 bases, and 13 bases separated the two germline ends. The CDR3 loop is CASSDSGQRGYTF. CDR3 nucleotide sequence: TGTGCCAGCAGTGATTCCGGACAGCGAGGCTACACCTTC.